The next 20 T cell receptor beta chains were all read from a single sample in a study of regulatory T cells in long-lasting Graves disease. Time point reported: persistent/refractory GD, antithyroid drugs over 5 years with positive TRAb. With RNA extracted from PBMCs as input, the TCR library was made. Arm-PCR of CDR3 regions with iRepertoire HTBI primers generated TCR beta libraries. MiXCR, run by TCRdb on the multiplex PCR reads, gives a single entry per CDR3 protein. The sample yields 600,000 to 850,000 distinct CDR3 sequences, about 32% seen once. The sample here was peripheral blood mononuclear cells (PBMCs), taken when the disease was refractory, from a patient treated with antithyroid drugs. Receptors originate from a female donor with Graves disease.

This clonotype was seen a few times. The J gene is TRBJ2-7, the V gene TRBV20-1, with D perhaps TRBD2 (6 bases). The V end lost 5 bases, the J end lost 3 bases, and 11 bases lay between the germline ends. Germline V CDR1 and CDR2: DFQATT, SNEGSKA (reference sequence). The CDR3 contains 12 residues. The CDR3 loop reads CSAGTGFYEQYF. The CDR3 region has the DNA TGCAGTGCTGGGACTGGTTTCTACGAGCAGTACTTC.

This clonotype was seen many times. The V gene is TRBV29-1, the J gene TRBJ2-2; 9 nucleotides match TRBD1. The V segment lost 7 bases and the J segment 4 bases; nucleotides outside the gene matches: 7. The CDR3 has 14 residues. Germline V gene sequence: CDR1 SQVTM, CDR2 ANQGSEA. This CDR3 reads CSAGQGYVTGELFF. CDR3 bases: TGCAGCGCCGGACAGGGGTACGTCACCGGGGAGCTGTTTTTT.

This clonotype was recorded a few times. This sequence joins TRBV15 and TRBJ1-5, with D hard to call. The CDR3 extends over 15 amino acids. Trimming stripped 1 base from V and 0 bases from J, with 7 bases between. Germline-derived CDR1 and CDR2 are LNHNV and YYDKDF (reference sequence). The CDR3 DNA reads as TGTGCCACCAGCAGAGGCCGAAATAGCAATCAGCCCCAGCATTTT. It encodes CATSRGRNSNQPQHF.

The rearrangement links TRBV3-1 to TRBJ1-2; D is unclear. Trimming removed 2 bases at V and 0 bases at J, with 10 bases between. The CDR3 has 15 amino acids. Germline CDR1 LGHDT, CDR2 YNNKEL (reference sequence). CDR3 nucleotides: TGTGCCAGCAGCCAAAACGTAGAAGCTAACTATGGCTACACCTTC. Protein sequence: CASSQNVEANYGYTF. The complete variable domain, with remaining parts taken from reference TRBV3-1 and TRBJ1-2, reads DTAVSQTPKYLVTQMGNDKSIKCEQNLGHDTMYWYKQDSKKFLKIMFSYNNKELIINETVPNRFSPKSPDKAHLNLHINSLELGDSAVYFCASSQNVEANYGYTFGSGTRLTVV.

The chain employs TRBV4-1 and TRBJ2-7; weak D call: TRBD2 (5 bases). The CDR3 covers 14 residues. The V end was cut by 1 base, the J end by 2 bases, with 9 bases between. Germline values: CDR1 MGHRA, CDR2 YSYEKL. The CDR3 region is CASSQAVGAYEQYF. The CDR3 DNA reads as TGCGCCAGCAGCCAAGCCGTCGGGGCCTACGAGCAGTACTTC.

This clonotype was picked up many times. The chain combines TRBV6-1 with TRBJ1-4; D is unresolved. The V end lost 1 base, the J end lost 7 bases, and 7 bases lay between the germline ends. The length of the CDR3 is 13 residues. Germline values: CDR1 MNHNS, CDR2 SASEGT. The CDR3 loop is CASSEVGSEKLFF. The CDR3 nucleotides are TGTGCCAGCAGTGAAGTGGGATCTGAAAAACTGTTTTTT.

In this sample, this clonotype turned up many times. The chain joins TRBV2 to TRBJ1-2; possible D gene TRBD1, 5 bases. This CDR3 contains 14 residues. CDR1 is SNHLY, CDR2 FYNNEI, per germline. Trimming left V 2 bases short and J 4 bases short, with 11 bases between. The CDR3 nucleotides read TGTGCCAGCAGTGAAAACAGGAACCCCTATGGCTACACCTTC. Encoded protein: CASSENRNPYGYTF.

This chain's CDR3 is CASSLGTSGRTGELFF. The CDR3 DNA reads TGTGCCAGCAGCTTGGGGACTAGCGGGAGAACCGGGGAGCTGTTTTTT. J is TRBJ2-2 and V is TRBV5-4; 13 positions agree with TRBD2. After removal of 0 bases from V and 5 bases from J, the junction contained 1 base not matched to a gene. The CDR3 contains 16 residues. Germline assignment: CDR1 SGHNT and CDR2 YYREEE (reference sequence). The full variable domain, its missing parts supplied by reference TRBV5-4 and TRBJ2-2, is ETGVTQSPTHLIKTRGQQVTLRCSSQSGHNTVSWYQQALGQGPQFIFQYYREEENGRGNFPPRFSGLQFPNYSSELNVNALELDDSALYLCASSLGTSGRTGELFFGEGSRLTVL.

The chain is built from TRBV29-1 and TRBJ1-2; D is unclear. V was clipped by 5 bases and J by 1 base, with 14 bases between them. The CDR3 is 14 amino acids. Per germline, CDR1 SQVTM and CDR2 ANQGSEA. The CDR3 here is CSVYGLKDNYGYTF. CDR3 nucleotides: TGCAGCGTTTACGGTCTTAAAGATAACTATGGCTACACCTTC.

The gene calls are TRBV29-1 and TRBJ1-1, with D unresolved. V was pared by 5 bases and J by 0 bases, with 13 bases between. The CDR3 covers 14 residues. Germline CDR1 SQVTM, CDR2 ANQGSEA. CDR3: CSVSVGPMNTEAFF. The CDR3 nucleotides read TGCAGCGTTAGTGTCGGGCCGATGAACACTGAAGCTTTCTTT.

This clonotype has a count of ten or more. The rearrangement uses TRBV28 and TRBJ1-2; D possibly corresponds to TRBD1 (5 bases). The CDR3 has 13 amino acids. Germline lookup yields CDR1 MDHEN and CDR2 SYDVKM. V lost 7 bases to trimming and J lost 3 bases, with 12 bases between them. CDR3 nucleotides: TGTGCCAGCACGGGACCAAATTACTATGGCTACACCTTC. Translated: CASTGPNYYGYTF.

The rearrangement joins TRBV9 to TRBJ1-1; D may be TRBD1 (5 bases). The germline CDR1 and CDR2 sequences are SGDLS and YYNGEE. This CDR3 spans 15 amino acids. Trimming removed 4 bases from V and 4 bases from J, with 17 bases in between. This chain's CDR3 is CASSPRALGTTEAFF. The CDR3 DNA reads TGTGCCAGCAGCCCCCGTGCCCTGGGGACCACTGAAGCTTTCTTT.

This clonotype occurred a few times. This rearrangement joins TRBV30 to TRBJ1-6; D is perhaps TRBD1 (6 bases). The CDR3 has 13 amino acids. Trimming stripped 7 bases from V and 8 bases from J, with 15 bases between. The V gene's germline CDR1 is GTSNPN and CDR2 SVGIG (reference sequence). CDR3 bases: TGTGCCTACAGGGTTAATTTGGATTCACCCCTCCACTTT. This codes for CAYRVNLDSPLHF.

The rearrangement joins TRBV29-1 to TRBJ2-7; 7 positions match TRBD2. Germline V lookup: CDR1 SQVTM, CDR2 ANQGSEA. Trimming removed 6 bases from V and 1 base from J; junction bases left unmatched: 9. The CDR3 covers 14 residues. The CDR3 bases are TGCAGCGTCACCATGACTAGCAGATCCTACGAGCAGTACTTC. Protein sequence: CSVTMTSRSYEQYF.

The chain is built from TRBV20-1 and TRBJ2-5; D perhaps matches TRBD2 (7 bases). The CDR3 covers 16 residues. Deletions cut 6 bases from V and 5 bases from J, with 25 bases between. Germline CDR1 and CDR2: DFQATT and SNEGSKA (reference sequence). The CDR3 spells CSAHEIGGGRVETQYF. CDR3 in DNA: TGCAGTGCCCATGAGATAGGGGGAGGGCGGGTGGAGACCCAGTACTTC.

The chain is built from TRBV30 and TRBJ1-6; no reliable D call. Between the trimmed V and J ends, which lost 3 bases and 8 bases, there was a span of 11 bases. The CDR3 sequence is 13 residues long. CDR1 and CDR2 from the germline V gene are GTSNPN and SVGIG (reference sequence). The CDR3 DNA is TGTGCCTGGAGATCGAAAGAAGATTCACCCCTCCACTTT. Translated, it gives CAWRSKEDSPLHF.

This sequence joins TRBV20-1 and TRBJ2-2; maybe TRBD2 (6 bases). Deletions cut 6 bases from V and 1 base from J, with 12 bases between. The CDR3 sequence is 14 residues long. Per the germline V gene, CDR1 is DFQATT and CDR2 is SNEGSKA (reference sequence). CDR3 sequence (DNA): TGCAGTGCCACCGCCGGGGGGAACACCGGGGAGCTGTTTTTT. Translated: CSATAGGNTGELFF.

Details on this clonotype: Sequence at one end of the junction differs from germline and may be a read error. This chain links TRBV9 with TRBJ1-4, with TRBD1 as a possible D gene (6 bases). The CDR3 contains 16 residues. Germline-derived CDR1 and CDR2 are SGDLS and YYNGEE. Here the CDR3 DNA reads TGTGCCAGCAGCGATGGGACCGGGACAACTGATGAAAAACTGTTTTTT. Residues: CASSDGTGTTDEKLFF.

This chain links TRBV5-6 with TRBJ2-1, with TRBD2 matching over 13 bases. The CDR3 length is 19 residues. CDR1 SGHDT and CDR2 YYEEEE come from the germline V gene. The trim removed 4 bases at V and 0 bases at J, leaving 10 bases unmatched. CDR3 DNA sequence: TGTGCCAGCAGCGTAGCCGGGACTAGCGGGATTAGCTCCTACAATGAGCAGTTCTTC. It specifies CASSVAGTSGISSYNEQFF.

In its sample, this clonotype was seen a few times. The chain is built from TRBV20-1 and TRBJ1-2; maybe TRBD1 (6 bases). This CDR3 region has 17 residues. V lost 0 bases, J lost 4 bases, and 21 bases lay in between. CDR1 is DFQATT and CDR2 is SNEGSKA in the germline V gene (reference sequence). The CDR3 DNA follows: TGCAGTGCTAGAGACGGCGGAACAGGGCCAGTTACCTATGGCTACACCTTC. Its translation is CSARDGGTGPVTYGYTF.